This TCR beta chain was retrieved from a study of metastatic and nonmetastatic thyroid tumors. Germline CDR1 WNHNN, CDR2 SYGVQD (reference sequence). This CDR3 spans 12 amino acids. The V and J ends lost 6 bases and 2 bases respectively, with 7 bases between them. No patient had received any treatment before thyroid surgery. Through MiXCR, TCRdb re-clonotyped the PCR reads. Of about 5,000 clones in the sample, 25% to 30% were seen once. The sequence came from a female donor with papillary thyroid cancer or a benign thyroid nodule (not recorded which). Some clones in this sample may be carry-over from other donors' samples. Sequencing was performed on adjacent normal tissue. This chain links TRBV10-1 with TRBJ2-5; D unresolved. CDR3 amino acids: CASRGPQETQYF. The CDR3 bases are TGCGCCAGCAGGGGCCCTCAAGAGACCCAGTACTTC.